Detailed here is one T cell receptor beta chain. What this receptor recognizes is not known. The data were produced on an Illumina HiSeq 2000. The TCR beta cDNA libraries were made using 5'RACE template switching, a step that added both a universal primer site and unique molecular identifiers. Priming for cDNA synthesis came from the TCR beta constant segment, and two successive PCR amplification steps followed. Turning to the authors' computational methods: MIGEC was used to demultiplex reads and group reads by UMI, and MiTCR was used to assemble and quantify clonotypes. To exclude erroneous sequences, any TCR cDNA sequence not supported by at least two reads was discarded. The tcR package was used for downstream repertoire analysis, with clonotypes matched between fractions based on CDR3 nucleotide sequence plus V segment. Antigen specificity was annotated against VDJdb with VDJmatch, allowing one amino acid substitution in CDR3. Through TCRdb reprocessing, the reads give one entry per CDR3 protein sequence; DNA is omitted. TCRdb's processing, not the study's, gives the V and J calls here. This sample's clone table shows 500,000 or so distinct CDR3 sequences. The ten most abundant clones make up under 4.5% of the sample.

The sample comes from a study of T cells expressing NK-cell markers (dated by TCRdb to 2018 to 2020). With regard to the full study: TCR beta-chain repertoires were profiled in sorted CD3+CD56+NKG2C+, CD3+CD56+NKG2C- and CD3+CD56-NKG2C+ T-cell subsets from roughly eight donors. Seven of the eight sequenced donors were HCMV-seropositive and one was HCMV-seronegative. The libraries were sequenced on Illumina HiSeq 2000/2500, MiSeq or NextSeq, producing 2 x 150 bp reads. Randomly selected healthy volunteers, three men and five women, were used as the eight sequenced donors. Overall study outcomes, separate from this receptor: Whether the expanded NKG2C-expressing T cell clones were specific for HCMV antigens remained unclear. In over 5 donors, the dominant CD3+CD56+NKG2C+ clonotypes were among the top 10 CD8+ clonotypes and accounted for roughly 1.0-8% of CD8+ T cells. Those dominant clonotypes were again the most abundant among CD3+CD56-NKG2C+ cells in a handful of donors, at about 25-65%.

To determine HCMV serostatus, a commercial ELISA kit was used to detect HCMV-specific IgG in serum. Peripheral blood mononuclear cells were isolated from blood by Ficoll density gradient centrifugation. Sequenced sample: blood T cells: a sorted CD56 or NKG2C T cell subset, CD4+ or CD8+ T cells, or bulk PBMC T cells (not recorded which). The receptor comes from a man in his late teens or twenties in good health. Donor details come from another sample of the same person, matched by shared clones.

For the CDR3, the sequence is CAWSPRIGELFF. The V and J segments used are TRBV30 and TRBJ2-2. The CDR3 runs 12 residues from the cysteine to the phenylalanine. There is no recorded DNA. The germline V gene (reference sequence) provides CDR1 GTSNPN and CDR2 SVGIG.